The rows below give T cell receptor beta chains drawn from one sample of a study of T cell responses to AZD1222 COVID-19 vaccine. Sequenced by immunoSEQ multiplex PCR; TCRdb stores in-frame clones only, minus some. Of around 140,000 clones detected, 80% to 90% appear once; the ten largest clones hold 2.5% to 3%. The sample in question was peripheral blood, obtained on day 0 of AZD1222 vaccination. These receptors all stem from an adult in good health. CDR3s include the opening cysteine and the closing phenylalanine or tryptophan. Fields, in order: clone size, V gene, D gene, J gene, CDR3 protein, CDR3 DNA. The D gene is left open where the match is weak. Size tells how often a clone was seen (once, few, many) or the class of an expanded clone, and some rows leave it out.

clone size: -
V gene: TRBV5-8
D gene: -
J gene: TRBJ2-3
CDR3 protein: CASSLLPTDTQYF
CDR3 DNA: TGTGCCAGCAGCTTACTACCAACCGATACGCAGTATTTT

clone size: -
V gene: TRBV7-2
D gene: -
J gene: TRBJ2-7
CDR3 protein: CASSYTNSYEQYF
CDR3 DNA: TGTGCCAGCAGCTACACAAACTCCTACGAGCAGTACTTC

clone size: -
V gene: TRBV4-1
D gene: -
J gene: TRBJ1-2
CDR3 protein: CASSQVWTVFNYGYTF
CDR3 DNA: TGCGCCAGCAGCCAAGTGTGGACAGTATTTAACTATGGCTACACCTTC

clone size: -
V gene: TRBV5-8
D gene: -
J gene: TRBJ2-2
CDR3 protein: CASSHITRNTGELFF
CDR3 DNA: TGTGCCAGCAGCCACATCACACGGAACACCGGGGAGCTGTTTTTT

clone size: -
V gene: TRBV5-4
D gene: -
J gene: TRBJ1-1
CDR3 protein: CASTPTSGTFNTEAFF
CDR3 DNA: TGTGCCAGCACCCCCACTTCGGGGACATTTAACACTGAAGCTTTCTTT

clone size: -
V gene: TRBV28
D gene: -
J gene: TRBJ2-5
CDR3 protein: CASSPGGQYQETQYF
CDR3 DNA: TGTGCCAGCAGTCCGGGGGGACAGTACCAAGAGACCCAGTACTTC

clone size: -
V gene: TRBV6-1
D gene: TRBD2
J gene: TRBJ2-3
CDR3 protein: CASSEAVPGLAGGYTDTQYF
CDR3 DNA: TGTGCCAGCAGTGAAGCTGTCCCGGGACTAGCGGGGGGGTACACAGATACGCAGTATTTT

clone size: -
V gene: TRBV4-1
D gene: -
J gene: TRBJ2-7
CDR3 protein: CASSQEKGQSPSYEQYF
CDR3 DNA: TGCGCCAGCAGCCAAGAGAAGGGGCAGTCCCCCTCCTACGAGCAGTACTTC

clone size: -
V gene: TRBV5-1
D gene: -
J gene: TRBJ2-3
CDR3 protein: CASSLGTPSTDTQYF
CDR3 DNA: TGCGCCAGCAGCCTCGGGACACCTAGCACAGATACGCAGTATTTT

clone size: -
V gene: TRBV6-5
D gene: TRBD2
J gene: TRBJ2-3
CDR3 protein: CASSYSKLAGVYTQYF
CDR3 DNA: TGTGCCAGCAGTTACTCGAAACTAGCGGGGGTTTATACGCAGTATTTT

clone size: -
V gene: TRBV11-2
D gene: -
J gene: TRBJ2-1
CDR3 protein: CASSFGTPDEQFF
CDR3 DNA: TGTGCCAGCAGCTTCGGGACTCCGGATGAGCAGTTCTTC

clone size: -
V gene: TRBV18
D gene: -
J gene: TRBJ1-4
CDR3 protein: CASSPPFSDTNEKLFF
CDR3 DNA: TGTGCCAGCTCACCACCGTTTTCGGACACTAATGAAAAACTGTTTTTT

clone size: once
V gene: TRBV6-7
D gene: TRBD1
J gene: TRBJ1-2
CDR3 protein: CASSYAQGADYGYTF
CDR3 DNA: TGTGCCAGCAGTTACGCACAGGGGGCTGACTATGGCTACACCTTC

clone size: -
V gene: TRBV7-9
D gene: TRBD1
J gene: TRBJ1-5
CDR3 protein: CASSLAGQGTQPQHF
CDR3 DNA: TGTGCCAGCAGCTTAGCGGGACAGGGTACTCAGCCCCAGCATTTT

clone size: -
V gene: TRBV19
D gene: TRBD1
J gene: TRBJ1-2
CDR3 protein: CASSTYGTASDYGYTF
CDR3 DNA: TGTGCCAGTAGTACCTACGGGACAGCCTCGGACTATGGCTACACCTTC

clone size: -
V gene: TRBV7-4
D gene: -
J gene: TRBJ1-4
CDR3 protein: CASSSRQWEREKLFF
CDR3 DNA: TGTGCCAGCAGCAGCAGACAGTGGGAGCGTGAAAAACTGTTTTTT

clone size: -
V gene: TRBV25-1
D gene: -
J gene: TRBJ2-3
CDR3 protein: CASSPYGGEGTDTQYF
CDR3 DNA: TGTGCCAGCAGTCCCTACGGGGGAGAGGGCACAGATACGCAGTATTTT

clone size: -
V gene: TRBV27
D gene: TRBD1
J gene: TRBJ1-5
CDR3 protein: CASRLGQGAGQPQHF
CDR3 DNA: TGTGCCAGCAGACTAGGACAGGGGGCCGGTCAGCCCCAGCATTTT

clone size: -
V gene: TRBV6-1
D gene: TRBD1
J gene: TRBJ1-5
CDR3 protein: CASSERTGGEGQPQHF
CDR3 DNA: TGTGCCAGCAGTGAAAGGACAGGGGGCGAGGGTCAGCCCCAGCATTTT

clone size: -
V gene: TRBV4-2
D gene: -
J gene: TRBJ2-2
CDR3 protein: CASSQDDGNTGELFF
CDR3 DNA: TGTGCCAGCAGCCAAGATGACGGGAACACCGGGGAGCTGTTTTTT

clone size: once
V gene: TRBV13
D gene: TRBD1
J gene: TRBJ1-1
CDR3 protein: CASSRGTVGSLNTEAFF
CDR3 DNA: TGTGCCAGCAGCAGAGGGACAGTTGGGTCATTGAACACTGAAGCTTTCTTT

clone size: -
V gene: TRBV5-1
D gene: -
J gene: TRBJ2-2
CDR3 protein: CASSLMGYANTGELFF
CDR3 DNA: TGCGCCAGCAGCCTGATGGGTTATGCGAACACCGGGGAGCTGTTTTTT

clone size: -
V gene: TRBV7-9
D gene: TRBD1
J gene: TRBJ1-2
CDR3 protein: CASSLGSGGDGYTF
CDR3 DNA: TGTGCCAGCAGCTTAGGGTCAGGGGGAGATGGCTACACCTTC

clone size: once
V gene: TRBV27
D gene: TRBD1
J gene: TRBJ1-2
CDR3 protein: CASSFLRDRGMMPPGRTYGYTF
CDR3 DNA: TGTGCCAGCAGTTTTCTCCGGGACAGGGGTATGATGCCCCCGGGCCGGACCTATGGCTACACCTTC

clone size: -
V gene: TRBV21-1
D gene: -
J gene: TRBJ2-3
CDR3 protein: CASSKTSGTRGCTDTQYF
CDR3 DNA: TGTGCCAGCAGCAAGACGTCCGGGACCCGAGGGTGCACAGATACGCAGTATTTT

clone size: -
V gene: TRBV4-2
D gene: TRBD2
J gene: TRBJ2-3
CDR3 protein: CASSQVAGGHTDTQYF
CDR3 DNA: TGTGCCAGCAGCCAAGTAGCGGGAGGGCACACAGATACGCAGTATTTT

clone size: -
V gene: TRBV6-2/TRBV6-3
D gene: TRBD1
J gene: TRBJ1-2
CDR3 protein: CASSPTGADNYGYTF
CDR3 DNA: TGTGCCAGCAGTCCCACAGGGGCGGATAACTATGGCTACACCTTC

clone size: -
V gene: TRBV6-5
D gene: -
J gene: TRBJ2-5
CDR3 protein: CASSWRRGTQYF
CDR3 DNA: TGTGCCAGCAGTTGGCGGCGGGGGACCCAGTACTTC

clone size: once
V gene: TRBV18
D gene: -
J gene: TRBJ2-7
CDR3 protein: CASSPGGLWAEQYF
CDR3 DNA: TGTGCCAGCTCACCTGGAGGACTGTGGGCCGAGCAGTACTTC

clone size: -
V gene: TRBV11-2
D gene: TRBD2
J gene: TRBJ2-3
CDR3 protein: CASSLTSGGGRTDTQYF
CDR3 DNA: TGTGCCAGCAGCTTAACTAGCGGGGGGGGACGCACAGATACGCAGTATTTT

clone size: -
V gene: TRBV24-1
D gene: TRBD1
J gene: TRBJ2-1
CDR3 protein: CATSGTGQGFYNEQFF
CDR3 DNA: TGTGCCACCAGTGGTACGGGACAGGGGTTTTACAATGAGCAGTTCTTC

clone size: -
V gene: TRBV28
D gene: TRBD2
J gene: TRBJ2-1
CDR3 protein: CASSLAGARGNEQFF
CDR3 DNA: TGTGCCAGCTCACTAGCGGGAGCTCGTGGCAATGAGCAGTTCTTC

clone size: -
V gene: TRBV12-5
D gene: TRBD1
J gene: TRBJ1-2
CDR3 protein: CASGLVRTGKANYGYTF
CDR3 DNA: TGTGCTAGTGGTTTGGTACGGACAGGTAAAGCTAACTATGGCTACACCTTC

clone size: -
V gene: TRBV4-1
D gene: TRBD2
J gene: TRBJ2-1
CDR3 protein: CASSQDPGLAGGEQFF
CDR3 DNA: TGCGCCAGCAGCCAGGATCCGGGACTAGCGGGAGGGGAGCAGTTCTTC

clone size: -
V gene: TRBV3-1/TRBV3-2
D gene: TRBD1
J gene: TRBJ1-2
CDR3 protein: CASSQDDRAYGYTF
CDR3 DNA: TGTGCCAGCAGCCAAGACGACAGGGCCTATGGCTACACCTTC

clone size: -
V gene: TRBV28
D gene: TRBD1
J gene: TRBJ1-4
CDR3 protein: CASSTRGRGREKLFF
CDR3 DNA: TGTGCCAGCAGTACCCGGGGGAGGGGGCGTGAAAAACTGTTTTTT

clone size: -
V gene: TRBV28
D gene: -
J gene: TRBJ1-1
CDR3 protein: CASSLFLNTEAFF
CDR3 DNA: TGTGCCAGCAGTTTATTCCTGAACACTGAAGCTTTCTTT

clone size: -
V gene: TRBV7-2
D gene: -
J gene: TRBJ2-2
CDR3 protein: CASSLAGANTGELFF
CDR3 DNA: TGTGCCAGCAGCTTAGCGGGAGCGAACACCGGGGAGCTGTTTTTT

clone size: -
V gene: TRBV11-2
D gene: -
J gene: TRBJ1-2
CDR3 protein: CASSSLVGLNYGYTF
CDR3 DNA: TGTGCCAGCAGCTCCCTCGTGGGTCTGAACTATGGCTACACCTTC

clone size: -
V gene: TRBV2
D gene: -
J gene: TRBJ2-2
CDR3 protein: CASSINPGKMFF
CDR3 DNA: TGTGCCAGCAGTATAAATCCCGGGAAGATGTTTTTT

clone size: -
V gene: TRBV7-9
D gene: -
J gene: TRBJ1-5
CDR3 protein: CASSSLGEGSNQPQHF
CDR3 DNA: TGTGCCAGCAGCTCGCTGGGTGAGGGGAGCAATCAGCCCCAGCATTTT

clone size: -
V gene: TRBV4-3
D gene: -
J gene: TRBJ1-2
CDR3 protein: CASSPEPGNGYTF
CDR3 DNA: TGCGCCAGCAGCCCGGAGCCAGGGAATGGCTACACCTTC

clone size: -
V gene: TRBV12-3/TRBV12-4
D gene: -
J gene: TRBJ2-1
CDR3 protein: CASSQSFEQFF
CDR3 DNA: TGTGCCAGCAGCCAAAGCTTTGAGCAGTTCTTC

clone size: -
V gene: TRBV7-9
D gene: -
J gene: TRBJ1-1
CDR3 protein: CASSKQTGANTEAFF
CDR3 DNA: TGTGCCAGCAGCAAGCAGACGGGAGCGAACACTGAAGCTTTCTTT

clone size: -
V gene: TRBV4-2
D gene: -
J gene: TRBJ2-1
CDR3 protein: CASSQEGRPKQFF
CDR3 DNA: TGTGCCAGCAGCCAAGAAGGTCGGCCTAAGCAGTTCTTC

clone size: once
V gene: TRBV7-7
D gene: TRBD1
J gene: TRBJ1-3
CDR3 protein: CASSLGTVGSGNTIYF
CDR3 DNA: TGTGCTAGCAGCTTAGGGACAGTCGGGTCTGGAAACACCATATATTTT

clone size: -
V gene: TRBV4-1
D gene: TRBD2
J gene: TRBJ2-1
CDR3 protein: CASSRRAGTSGGAYNEQFF
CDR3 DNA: TGCGCCAGCAGCCGGAGGGCCGGGACTAGCGGGGGGGCCTACAATGAGCAGTTCTTC

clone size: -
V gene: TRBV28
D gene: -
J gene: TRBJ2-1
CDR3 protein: CASSLPGPIEQFF
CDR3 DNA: TGTGCCAGCTCCCTCCCGGGGCCGATTGAGCAGTTCTTC

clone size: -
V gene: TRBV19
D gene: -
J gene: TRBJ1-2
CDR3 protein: CASSPGRRQFTYGYTF
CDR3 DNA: TGTGCCAGTAGTCCAGGACGACGACAGTTCACGTATGGCTACACCTTC

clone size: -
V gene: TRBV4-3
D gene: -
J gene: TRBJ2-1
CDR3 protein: CASSQDDFRLNNEQFF
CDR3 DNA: TGCGCCAGCAGCCAGGACGACTTCCGTCTCAACAATGAGCAGTTCTTC

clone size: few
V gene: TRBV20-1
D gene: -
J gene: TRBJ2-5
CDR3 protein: CSGRSQETQYF
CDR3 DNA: TGCAGTGGGAGGAGCCAAGAGACCCAGTACTTC

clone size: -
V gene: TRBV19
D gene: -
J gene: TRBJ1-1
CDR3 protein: CASSLPGTLNTEAFF
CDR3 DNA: TGTGCCAGTAGTCTCCCAGGGACATTGAACACTGAAGCTTTCTTT

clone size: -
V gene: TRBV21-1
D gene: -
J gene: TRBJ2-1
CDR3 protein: CASSTPGTSGSNEQFF
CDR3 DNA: TGTGCCAGCAGCACCCCCGGGACTAGCGGGAGCAATGAGCAGTTCTTC

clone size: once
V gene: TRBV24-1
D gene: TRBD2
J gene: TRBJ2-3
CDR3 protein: CATSDASGGSTDTQYF
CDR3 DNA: TGTGCCACCAGTGACGCTAGCGGGGGGAGCACAGATACGCAGTATTTT

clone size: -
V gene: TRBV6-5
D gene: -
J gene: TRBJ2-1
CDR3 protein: CASSTRRTGVNEQFF
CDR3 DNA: TGTGCCAGCAGCACTAGACGAACGGGGGTCAATGAGCAGTTCTTC

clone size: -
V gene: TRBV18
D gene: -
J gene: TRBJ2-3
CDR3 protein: CASSPWDTQYF
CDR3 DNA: TGTGCCAGCTCACCATGGGATACGCAGTATTTT

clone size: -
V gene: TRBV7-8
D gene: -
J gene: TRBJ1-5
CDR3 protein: CASSLEQHSNQPQHF
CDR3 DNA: TGTGCCAGCAGCTTAGAACAGCATAGCAATCAGCCCCAGCATTTT